Listed below are T cell receptor beta chains from one sample, sequenced in a study of Ad26.COV2.S vaccination and SARS-CoV-2 variants. Method: immunoSEQ multiplex PCR; TCRdb's copy keeps in-frame clones and lacks some. This sample has about 400,000 clones; roughly 90% occur once, and the top ten carry approximately 1.9%. Sample: peripheral blood, taken in a trial of Ad26.COV2.S vaccine versus placebo. The receptors stem from a person aged 18-65 years who received the Ad26.COV2.S COVID-19 vaccine or a placebo. CDR3s include the opening cysteine and the closing phenylalanine or tryptophan. The order of the fields is clone size, J gene, D gene, V gene, CDR3 protein, CDR3 DNA. D genes are given only for firm matches. Part of the rows lack a size; the others show once, few, many or a class for expanded clones.

- | TRBJ1-1 | - | TRBV20-1 | CSASKGARTEAFF | TGCAGTGCTAGTAAGGGTGCTAGGACTGAAGCTTTCTTT
- | TRBJ1-3 | TRBD1 | TRBV19 | CASSIRKSTGLYNTIYF | TGTGCCAGTAGTATCCGTAAATCGACAGGGCTATACAACACCATATATTTT
few | TRBJ2-5 | TRBD2 | TRBV10-3 | CAISEGERGTQYF | TGTGCCATCAGTGAGGGGGAGCGGGGGACCCAGTACTTC
- | TRBJ1-2 | TRBD1 | TRBV5-4 | CASSSGQANYGYTF | TGTGCCAGCAGTTCGGGACAGGCTAACTATGGCTACACCTTC
once | TRBJ1-3 | TRBD1 | TRBV15 | CATSRDLGTELRYTIYF | TGTGCCACCAGCAGAGACCTCGGGACAGAGCTTAGGTACACCATATATTTT
- | TRBJ1-2 | TRBD1 | TRBV4-3 | CASSPGQGAYGYTF | TGCGCCAGCAGCCCCGGACAGGGCGCCTATGGCTACACCTTC
- | TRBJ1-4 | - | TRBV5-1 | CASSLDTNDEKLFF | TGCGCCAGCAGCTTGGACACGAATGATGAAAAACTGTTTTTT
- | TRBJ2-1 | - | TRBV7-3 | CASSPQEAGGISSYNEQFF | TGTGCCAGCAGCCCACAAGAGGCAGGGGGGATATCCTCCTACAATGAGCAGTTCTTC
- | TRBJ2-5 | - | TRBV25-1 | CASSESRGYGETQYF | TGTGCCAGCAGTGAATCCAGGGGTTATGGGGAGACCCAGTACTTC
- | TRBJ2-1 | - | TRBV12-3/TRBV12-4 | CASSLGYEQFF | TGTGCCAGCAGTTTAGGGTATGAGCAGTTCTTC
- | TRBJ2-1 | - | TRBV28 | CASRATGEDEQFF | TGTGCCAGCAGAGCAACGGGAGAGGATGAGCAGTTCTTC
- | TRBJ2-1 | - | TRBV2 | CASRVHEQFF | TGTGCCAGCAGGGTTCATGAGCAGTTCTTC
- | TRBJ1-2 | - | TRBV29-1 | CSVSPGDYGYTF | TGCAGCGTTAGTCCAGGGGACTATGGCTACACCTTC
once | TRBJ1-4 | - | TRBV5-6 | CASSLFGFGATNEKLFF | TGTGCCAGCAGCTTGTTTGGATTTGGAGCAACTAATGAAAAACTGTTTTTT
- | TRBJ1-1 | - | TRBV2 | CASSPNTEAFF | TGTGCCAGCAGTCCGAACACTGAAGCTTTCTTT
few | TRBJ2-7 | - | TRBV14 | CASSQAGRFSYEQYF | TGTGCCAGCAGCCAGGCGGGACGGTTCTCCTACGAGCAGTACTTC
once | TRBJ1-2 | - | TRBV28 | CASSLISAGYTF | TGTGCCAGCAGTTTAATCTCGGCTGGCTACACCTTC
- | TRBJ2-3 | - | TRBV9 | CASSVVVDPDTQYF | TGTGCCAGCAGCGTAGTGGTAGACCCAGATACGCAGTATTTT
- | TRBJ2-6 | - | TRBV10-3 | CAISAQDVLTF | TGTGCCATCAGTGCACAGGACGTCCTGACTTTC
- | TRBJ2-6 | - | TRBV28 | CASSLATGTAGANVLTF | TGTGCCAGCAGTTTAGCAACAGGGACTGCTGGGGCCAACGTCCTGACTTTC
- | TRBJ2-3 | - | TRBV12-3/TRBV12-4 | CASSGNFTDTQYF | TGTGCCAGCAGCGGGAACTTCACAGATACGCAGTATTTT
- | TRBJ2-1 | TRBD2 | TRBV9 | CASSVSPPGTSGSYDEQFF | TGTGCCAGCAGCGTCTCTCCCCCCGGAACTAGCGGGAGTTACGATGAGCAGTTCTTC
- | TRBJ2-3 | - | TRBV4-1 | CASSQVDGSLTDTQYF | TGCGCCAGCAGCCAAGTCGACGGCAGCCTCACAGATACGCAGTATTTT
- | TRBJ2-1 | - | TRBV29-1 | CSARTSWLNEQFF | TGCAGCGCCCGGACTTCTTGGCTCAATGAGCAGTTCTTC
- | TRBJ2-5 | TRBD2 | TRBV9 | CASSVGTSGRARETQYF | TGTGCCAGCAGCGTCGGGACTAGCGGGAGGGCCAGGGAGACCCAGTACTTC
- | TRBJ1-2 | TRBD1 | TRBV7-3 | CASSSSEYGPGTGNYGYTF | TGTGCCAGCAGCTCAAGTGAGTATGGACCCGGGACAGGGAACTATGGCTACACCTTC
- | TRBJ2-7 | - | TRBV20-1 | CSASYRVAEQYF | TGCAGTGCTAGTTACAGGGTCGCCGAGCAGTACTTC
- | TRBJ2-3 | TRBD2 | TRBV4-2 | CASSQDRPAGAFTDTQYF | TGTGCCAGCAGCCAAGATAGGCCAGCGGGGGCCTTCACAGATACGCAGTATTTT
once | TRBJ2-1 | TRBD2 | TRBV2 | CASGGGRAFREQFF | TGTGCCAGCGGGGGCGGGAGGGCCTTCCGTGAGCAGTTCTTC
few | TRBJ2-6 | - | TRBV19 | CASSIKGSSGANVLTF | TGTGCCAGTAGTATTAAGGGGAGCTCTGGGGCCAACGTCCTGACTTTC